This T cell receptor beta chain was identified during a study of OX40 agonist ivuxolimab in advanced cancers. Study results and limitations: The work left the antigen specificity of expanded peripheral T cells undetermined.

Concerning this clone: The antigen remains unidentified.

CDR3 length equals 14 residues. V lost 7 bases and J lost 6, with 15 bases in between. Germline-derived CDR1 and CDR2 are MNHNS and SASEGT. The assay was immunoSEQ multiplex PCR, and TCRdb's table has in-frame clones only and misses some. The sample lists about 84,000 clones, about 92% seen once, with approximately 0.2% in the top ten. Here the sequenced sample was CD4+ or CD8+ T cells sorted from blood, taken in a trial of the OX40 agonist ivuxolimab. This chain uses TRBV6-1 with TRBJ1-4; tentative D call: TRBD1 (6 bases). The sequence was collected from an adult with an advanced solid tumor such as melanoma, head and neck, liver or kidney cancer. This CDR3 is CASKLTGGDEKLFF. The CDR3 bases are TGTGCCAGCAAATTGACAGGAGGAGATGAAAAACTGTTTTTT.